The subject of this entry is one TCR beta chain. Its antigen is not identified. The CDR3 totals 14 residues. CDR1 is SGHTA and CDR2 is FQGTGA in the germline V gene. The V gene end was trimmed by 4 bases and the J gene end by 6 bases; junction bases not matched to a gene: 6. These data originate in a study of vaccination effects on CD4 cells after COVID-19. Study context: It was a median of 72 days after the second dose that post-vaccine samples were obtained.

Study-wide results and limits: There was only 1 of 255 vaccine-induced clones in healthy vaccinees that cross-reacted with common cold coronaviruses.

The assay was immunoSEQ multiplex PCR, and TCRdb's table has in-frame clones only and misses some. This table holds tens of thousands of clones, about 80% found once. Viral peptide pool expansion of antigen-specific CD4+ T cells preceded sequencing in the ViraFEST assay. Upon completion of about 10 days in culture, CD4+ T cells were isolated. Vaccine administered to participants consisted of two doses of either BNT162b2 or mRNA-1273. Both day 3 and day 7 saw half the medium replaced with IL-2 medium. The V gene is TRBV7-3, the J gene TRBJ2-1; 7 positions match TRBD2. The sequence derives from a human donor who received a COVID-19 vaccine. Sample: CD4+ T cells from PBMCs cultured with HCoV-OC43 spike peptides, taken after COVID-19 vaccination. Regarding subset: HCoV-OC43 spike overlapping peptide pool stimulation. The CDR3 DNA sequence: TGTGCCAGCAGCTCAGGGAGGGCAAGCAATGAGCAGTTCTTC. It encodes CASSSGRASNEQFF.